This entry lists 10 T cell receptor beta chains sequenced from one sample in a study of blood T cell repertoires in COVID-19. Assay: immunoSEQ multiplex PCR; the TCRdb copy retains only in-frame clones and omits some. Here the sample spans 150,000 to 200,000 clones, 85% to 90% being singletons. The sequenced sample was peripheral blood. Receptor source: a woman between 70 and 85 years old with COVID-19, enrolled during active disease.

The CDR3, as DNA: TGCGCCAGCAGCTTGGGTCAGGGGGAATATAATTCACCCCTCCACTTT. It specifies CASSLGQGEYNSPLHF. The V gene is TRBV5-1, the J gene TRBJ1-6; TRBD1 agrees at 7 bases. V gave up 0 bases and J gave up 4 bases; unmatched junction bases: 4. The CDR3 consists of 16 residues. Germline V CDR1 and CDR2: SGHRS, YFSETQ. Combining the CDR3 with reference TRBV5-1 and TRBJ1-6 gives the whole variable domain KAGVTQTPRYLIKTRGQQVTLSCSPISGHRSVSWYQQTPGQGLQFLFEYFSETQRNKGNFPGRFSGRQFSNSRSEMNVSTLELGDSALYLCASSLGQGEYNSPLHFGNGTRLTVT.

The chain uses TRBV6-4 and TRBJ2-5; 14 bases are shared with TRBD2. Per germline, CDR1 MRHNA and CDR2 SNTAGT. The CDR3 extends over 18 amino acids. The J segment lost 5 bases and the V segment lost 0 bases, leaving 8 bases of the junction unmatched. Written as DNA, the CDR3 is TGTGCCAGCAGTGACTCGCGACTAGCGGGGGGGCTGAAGGAGACCCAGTACTTC. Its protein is CASSDSRLAGGLKETQYF.

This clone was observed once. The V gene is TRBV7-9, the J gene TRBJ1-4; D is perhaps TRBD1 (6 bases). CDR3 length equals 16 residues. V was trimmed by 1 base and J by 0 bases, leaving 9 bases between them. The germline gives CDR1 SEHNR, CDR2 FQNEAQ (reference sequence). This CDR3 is CASSLDRQATNEKLFF. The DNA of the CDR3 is TGTGCCAGCAGCTTAGACAGACAGGCAACTAATGAAAAACTGTTTTTT.

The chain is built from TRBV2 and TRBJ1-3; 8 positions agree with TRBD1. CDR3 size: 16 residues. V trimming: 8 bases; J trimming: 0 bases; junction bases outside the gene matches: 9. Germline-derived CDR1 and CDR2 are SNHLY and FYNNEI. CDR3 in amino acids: CASSLGQAASGNTIYF. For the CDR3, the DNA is TGTGCCAGCTCCTTGGGACAGGCCGCCTCTGGAAACACCATATATTTT.

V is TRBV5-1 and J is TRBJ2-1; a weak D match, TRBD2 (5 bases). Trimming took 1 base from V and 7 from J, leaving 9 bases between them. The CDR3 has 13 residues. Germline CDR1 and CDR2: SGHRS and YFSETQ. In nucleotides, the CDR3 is TGCGCCAGCAGCTTGAGGCCGGGAAATGAGCAGTTCTTC. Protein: CASSLRPGNEQFF.

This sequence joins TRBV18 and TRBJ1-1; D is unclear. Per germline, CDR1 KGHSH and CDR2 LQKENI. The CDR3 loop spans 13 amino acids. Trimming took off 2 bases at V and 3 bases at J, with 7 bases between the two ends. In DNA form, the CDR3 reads TGTGCCAGCTCACCAACGGTGGACACTGAAGCTTTCTTT. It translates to CASSPTVDTEAFF.

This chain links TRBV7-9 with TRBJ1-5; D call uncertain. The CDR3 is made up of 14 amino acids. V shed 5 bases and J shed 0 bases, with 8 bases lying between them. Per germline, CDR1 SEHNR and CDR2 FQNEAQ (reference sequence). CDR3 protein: CASSAVNSNQPQHF. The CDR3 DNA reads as TGTGCCAGCAGCGCAGTGAATAGCAATCAGCCCCAGCATTTT. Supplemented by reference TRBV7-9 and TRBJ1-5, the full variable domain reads DTGVSQNPRHKITKRGQNVTFRCDPISEHNRLYWYRQTLGQGPEFLTYFQNEAQLEKSRLLSDRFSAERPKGSFSTLEIQRTEQGDSAMYLCASSAVNSNQPQHFGDGTRLSIL.

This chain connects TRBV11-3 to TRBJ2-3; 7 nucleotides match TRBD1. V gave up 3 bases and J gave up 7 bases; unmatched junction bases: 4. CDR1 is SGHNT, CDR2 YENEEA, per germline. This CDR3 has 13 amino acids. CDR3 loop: CASSFQGVNTQYF. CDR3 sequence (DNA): TGTGCCAGCAGCTTTCAGGGGGTGAATACGCAGTATTTT. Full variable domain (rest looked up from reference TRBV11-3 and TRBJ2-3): EAGVVQSPRYKIIEKKQPVAFWCNPISGHNTLYWYLQNLGQGPELLIRYENEEAVDDSQLPKDRFSAERLKGVDSTLKIQPAELGDSAVYLCASSFQGVNTQYFGPGTRLTVL.

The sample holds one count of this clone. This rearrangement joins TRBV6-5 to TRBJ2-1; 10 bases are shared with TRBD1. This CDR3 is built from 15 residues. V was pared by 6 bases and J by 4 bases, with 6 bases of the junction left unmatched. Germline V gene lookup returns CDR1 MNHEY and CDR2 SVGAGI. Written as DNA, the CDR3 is TGTGCCAGCAGGTCCGGACAGGGGGTTTACAATGAGCAGTTCTTC. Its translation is CASRSGQGVYNEQFF.

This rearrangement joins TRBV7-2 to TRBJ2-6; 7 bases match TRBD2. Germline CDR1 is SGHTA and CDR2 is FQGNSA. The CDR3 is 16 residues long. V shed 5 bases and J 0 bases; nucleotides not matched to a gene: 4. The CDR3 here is CASSRAGPSGANVLTF. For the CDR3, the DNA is TGTGCCAGCAGCAGAGCGGGGCCCTCTGGGGCCAACGTCCTGACTTTC.